This TCR beta chain was documented in a study of monozygotic twins with inflammatory bowel disease (dated by TCRdb to the late 2010s). About the study as a whole: The full study comprised some 30 monozygotic twin pairs: nine German pairs (four IBD-concordant, five IBD-discordant) and 19 IBD-discordant Danish pairs. Each individual had, on average, about 151 000 unique TCRalpha sequences and 181 000 unique TCRbeta sequences available for analysis. The search for disease-associated traits relied mainly on comparing IBD patients with their genetically identical healthy co-twins within discordant pairs.

A roughly 2.5 ml peripheral blood sample was drawn into PAXgene tubes per donor and stored at -80°C. Total RNA was isolated from whole blood with the PAXgene blood miRNA kit on an automated QIAcube, without T cell sorting. Peripheral blood from monozygotic twin pairs who were concordant or discordant for inflammatory bowel disease underwent deep TCRalpha and TCRbeta repertoire profiling using unique molecular barcoding. Smoking habits were recorded for all twin pairs, with individuals classified as current, former or never smokers. Reading the germline V gene gives CDR1 SGHVS and CDR2 FNYEAQ. Taken from cysteine to phenylalanine, the CDR3 has 15 residues. The coding DNA is unavailable. What the study reported, not specific to this receptor: Distinction between different T cell subtypes could not be achieved in the analysis. Repertoire similarity did not differ between concordant and discordant twins, which could be due to limited statistical power. The results gave no support for a single strong signal or clonotype linked to IBD. Because patients were on differing immunosuppressive treatments, the repertoires may have picked up extra background noise and inter-individual variability. Fewer clonotypes were shared with other individuals by IBD patients than by healthy twins, most markedly in patients showing signs of disease activity. Measured by the inverse Simpson index, TCRbeta repertoire diversity was lower in IBD patients than in their healthy co-twins.

The library was built by means of 5' RACE. Each TCR library was prepared from about 4,000 ng of total RNA. For each sample, cDNA was synthesized in eight separate reactions using SMARTScribe reverse transcriptase. During cDNA synthesis, template switching introduced unique molecular identifiers that contained a 6-nucleotide sample barcode. Amplification of TCRalpha and TCRbeta cDNA involved two nested PCRs of 16 and 9 cycles, and each PCR was followed by bead purification. Before amplification, cDNA was treated with uracil DNA-glycosylase and purified using the QIAquick PCR purification kit. The second PCR was the step at which Illumina TruSeq-compatible adapters and sample-specific barcodes were added. Library quality and concentration were checked on TapeStation and Qubit, and libraries were pooled at around 5 ng each. Sequencing of pooled libraries was carried out on an Illumina HiSeq2500 single-index Rapid Run using 2 x 100 bp reads and custom sequencing primers. From the authors' description of their analysis: PCR and sequencing errors were corrected by UMI-based consensus assembly using MiGEC version 1.2.6. MiXCR version 2.1.1 was used for V(D)J alignment, clonotype assembly and CDR3 extraction. Gene usage, clonotype sharing and MAIT/NKT TCR abundance were normalised by analysing the top 1000, 10 000 and 20 000 clonotypes per sample. Diversity was computed as the inverse Simpson index with the vegan R package after downsampling to 27 000 UMIs. Statistical testing used paired Mann-Whitney U tests on the discordant twin pairs and applied Benjamini-Hochberg correction for multiple testing. Each CDR3 protein sequence appears as one entry after TCRdb reprocessed the reads, and no DNA is included. TCRdb's processing, not the authors' own work, is the source of the V and J calls. In this sample's table one finds fewer than 150,000 distinct CDR3 sequences. 2% to 3% of the sample is taken by the ten largest.

Comment on this clonotype: Its antigen specificity is not known.

The TCR originated in a human donor with ulcerative colitis or Crohn's disease, or a healthy co-twin of an affected twin (not recorded which). The V and J genes are TRBV7-6 and TRBJ1-5. The material sequenced was blood. CDR3 reads: CASSFGGRGNQPQHF. The CDR3 plus the reference TRBV7-6 and TRBJ1-5 genes for the other parts give the full variable domain: GAGVSQSPRYKVTKRGQDVALRCDPISGHVSLYWYRQALGQGPEFLTYFNYEAQQDKSGLPNDRFSAERPEGSISTLTIQRTEQRDSAMYRCASSFGGRGNQPQHFGDGTRLSIL.